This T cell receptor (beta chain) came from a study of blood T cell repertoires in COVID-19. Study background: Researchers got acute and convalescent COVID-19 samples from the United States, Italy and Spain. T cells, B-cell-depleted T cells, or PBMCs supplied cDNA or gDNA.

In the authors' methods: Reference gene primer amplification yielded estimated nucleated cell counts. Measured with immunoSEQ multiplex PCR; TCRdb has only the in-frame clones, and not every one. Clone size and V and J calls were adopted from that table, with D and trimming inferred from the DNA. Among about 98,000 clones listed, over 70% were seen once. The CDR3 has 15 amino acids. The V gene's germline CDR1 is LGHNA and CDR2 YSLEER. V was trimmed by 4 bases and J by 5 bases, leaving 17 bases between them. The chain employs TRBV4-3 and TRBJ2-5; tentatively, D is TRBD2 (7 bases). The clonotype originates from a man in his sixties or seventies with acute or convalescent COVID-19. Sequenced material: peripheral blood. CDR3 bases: TGCGCCAGCAGCCCCAACGGGGGGCAAGGGGAGACCCAGTACTTC. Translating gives CASSPNGGQGETQYF.